This T cell receptor (beta chain) was captured in a study of blood T cells in healthy people across ages. Study-wide results and limits: Estimates of diversity drawn from one million T cells were considered underestimates. Long-lived donors had more naive CD4+ cells and higher diversity than aged donors.

On this clonotype itself: What it binds is not known. At one end, the junction sequence differs from germline, possibly due to a read error.

The CDR3 has 14 residues. With a J-beta primer mix and a sample-barcoded 5' primer, a second PCR ran about 6 to 11 cycles. TCRdb re-analysed the 5' RACE reads in MiXCR, keeping a single row per CDR3 protein. The table records about 730,000 distinct CDR3 sequences, roughly 44% of them present only once. V gene TRBV23-1 combines with J gene TRBJ2-7; D is perhaps TRBD2 (5 bases). TRBV23-1 is labeled an ORF, and its function is uncertain. Sequencing was performed on blood. The TCR sequence derives from a woman in her sixties or seventies in good health. CDR3 bases: TGCGCCAGCAGTCAGCTGCAGTCGGGATACGAGCGGTACTTC. Protein: CASSQLQSGYERYF.